This TCR beta chain originates from a study of a mutant IDH1 vaccine in newly diagnosed glioma (dated by TCRdb to about 2021). About the investigation overall: Patients were given eight vaccinations, in weeks 1, 3, 5, 7, 11, 15, 19 and 23, which matched visits V03 through V10. Vaccination was initiated 4-6 weeks after radiotherapy alone, or concurrently with temozolomide cycles in the chemotherapy-containing groups. Longitudinal TCRB deep sequencing was done for about two dozen treated patients, wherever samples were available for exploratory analyses. The roughly 34 treated patients were roughly 60% male and around 40% female, with a mean age of approximately 38 years. Peripheral blood was collected at six visits: V03 (baseline), V05, V07, V10, V12 and V13. Prior to enrollment, standard therapy consisting of radiotherapy alone, temozolomide alone, or radiochemotherapy with temozolomide had been administered to patients, with the combination being received by most patients.

General conclusions and limits of the study: Changes in the top peripheral T cell clonotypes picked up by TCRB sequencing did not appear to be linked to pseudoprogression. Vaccine-induced immune responses across multiple MHC alleles were detected in around 92% of patients. Selection of PBMC samples for TCRB deep sequencing was based on availability. The authors noted that analyses of patient blood samples could not be reproduced because of sample limitations.

Taken with the paper, the label for time point translates to: week 5, during vaccination. Each vaccine dose was 300 ug of a 20-mer mutant IDH1 peptide in Montanide, given subcutaneously with topical imiquimod. All donors had newly diagnosed IDH1-mutant astrocytomas of WHO grade 3 or 4 that showed loss of nuclear ATRX. The samples were drawn from NOA16, a multicentre, single-arm, open-label phase I trial in Germany that tested a mutant IDH1 peptide vaccine in humans for the first time. Genomic DNA for TCRB sequencing was extracted from EDTA blood using the DNeasy Blood and Tissue Kit. V was cut back by 3 bases and J by 5 bases, leaving a gap of 20 bases between them. Reading from cysteine to phenylalanine, the CDR3 counts 16 amino acids. Kept here is only the CDR3 DNA, which spans 48 bases and is read in frame from base 1. CDR1 and CDR2 are read off the germline V gene as SGHRS and YFSETQ. As regards this clone: Its antigen remains unidentified. Base qualities are not at hand, and no much larger clone is one base apart.

The library was obtained by the immunoSEQ multiplex PCR assay. The hsTCRB Kit was used according to the manufacturer's protocol to amplify rearranged TCR beta chain sequences. TCRB libraries were sequenced on an Illumina MiSeq. From the authors' description of their analysis: The kit vendor's proprietary platform handled demultiplexing, trimming and gene mapping. TCRdb obtained this table from immuneACCESS and retained in-frame rearrangements with V and J assigned. These tables miss some clones; where compared with another copy, unresolved V genes account for less than half of the shortfall, and the remainder is unexplained. V, J and clone size reflect that table, while D and trimming were determined from the DNA. This sample comprises around 36,000 clones, approximately 90% of them detected only once. The top ten hold 2.6% of the sample.

Sequencing was performed on PBMCs, taken from a glioma patient whose treatment included an IDH1 peptide vaccine. The receptor chain draws on TRBV5-1 and TRBJ1-1, with the D gene not clear enough to name. The TCR originated in a man aged 45 to 65 with glioma. The CDR3 is CASSSTDHSARTEAFF. In nucleotide form, the sequence is TGCGCCAGCAGCTCAACTGACCACAGTGCGAGGACTGAAGCTTTCTTT. Outside the CDR3, residues come from the reference TRBV5-1 and TRBJ1-1 proteins, so the full variable domain is: KAGVTQTPRYLIKTRGQQVTLSCSPISGHRSVSWYQQTPGQGLQFLFEYFSETQRNKGNFPGRFSGRQFSNSRSEMNVSTLELGDSALYLCASSSTDHSARTEAFFGQGTRLTVV.